The 7 T cell receptor beta chains below all came from one sample that was sequenced in a study of neurological immune-mediated disorders (dated by TCRdb to between 2017 and 2020). Receptor libraries were prepared by 5' RACE. Sequencing instrument: Illumina HiSeq 2500. TCRdb took the public reads, trimmed them with fastp at Q25, ran MiXCR for clone calling and kept in-frame beta chains. Every CDR3 protein is listed once, alongside the most common genes and DNA of its rows. The sample table holds approximately 100,000 distinct CDR3 sequences, of which around 3.3% were seen once. Roughly 6% of the sample goes to the ten largest clones. The sample comprised PBMCs. Receptor source: a woman aged 18 to 35 with multiple sclerosis.

The chain couples TRBV12-5 to TRBJ1-1; D is unresolved. V shed 2 bases and J shed 1 base, with 5 bases lying between them. The CDR3 runs 13 residues. Germline V lookup: CDR1 LGHNT, CDR2 FRNRAP. CDR3 protein: CASGLYPNTEAFF. The CDR3 DNA reads TGTGCTAGTGGTTTGTACCCGAACACTGAAGCTTTCTTT.

The sample holds many counts of this clonotype. This sequence joins TRBV7-2 and TRBJ2-1, with TRBD1 matching over 12 bases. The CDR3 runs to 17 residues. After removal of 5 bases from V and 6 bases from J, the junction contained 11 bases not matched to a gene. Germline assignment: CDR1 SGHTA and CDR2 FQGNSA. CDR3 residues: CASSASGTGGLRNEQFF. For the CDR3, the DNA is TGTGCCAGCAGCGCATCCGGGACAGGGGGCTTGCGCAATGAGCAGTTCTTC.

A few counts support this clonotype. The genes are TRBV7-2 and TRBJ2-7; TRBD2 might be the D (6 bases). The CDR3 is 14 amino acids. The germline V gene encodes CDR1 SGHTA and CDR2 FQGNSA. Trimming removed 6 bases from V and 5 bases from J, with 17 bases in between. CDR3 sequence reads: CASSSQWRANEQYF. As DNA, the CDR3 is TGTGCCAGCAGTTCCCAATGGAGGGCCAACGAGCAGTACTTC.

This clonotype was counted ten times or more. An end of the junction does not agree with germline; a read error may underlie this. The chain carries TRBV5-1 and TRBJ2-3, with 10 bases lining up with TRBD1. This CDR3 region has 15 residues. The V gene's germline CDR1 is SGHRS and CDR2 YFSETQ. The CDR3 coding sequence is TGCGCCAGCTATTCCGGGACAGGGGCCACACATACGCAGTATTTT. Encoded protein: CASYSGTGATHTQYF.

Ten or more counts support this clonotype. The chain recombines TRBV3-1 with TRBJ2-2, with 9 bases matching TRBD1. V lost 4 bases, J lost 3 bases, and 3 bases stayed unmatched. Germline V gene data show CDR1 as LGHDT and CDR2 as YNNKEL (reference sequence). CDR3 length: 15 residues. Here the CDR3 DNA reads TGTGCCAGCAGCCGGGGACAGGGATACACCGGGGAGCTGTTTTTT. It yields the protein CASSRGQGYTGELFF.

The table lists this clonotype with many counts. V is TRBV11-2 and J is TRBJ1-3; D remains unclear. The CDR3 spans 15 residues. Germline V gives CDR1 SGHAT, CDR2 FQNNGV. Between the trimmed V and J ends, which lost 5 bases and 4 bases, there was a span of 15 bases. Here the CDR3 reads CASSDSYLSGNTIYF. In DNA form, the CDR3 reads TGTGCCAGCAGCGACTCTTACCTCTCCGGAAACACCATATATTTT. The whole variable domain, remainder taken from reference TRBV11-2 and TRBJ1-3, is EAGVAQSPRYKIIEKRQSVAFWCNPISGHATLYWYQQILGQGPKLLIQFQNNGVVDDSQLPKDRFSAERLKGVDSTLKIQPAKLEDSAVYLCASSDSYLSGNTIYFGEGSWLTVV.

This clonotype came up many times. V usage is TRBV6-5 and J usage is TRBJ1-1, with unresolved D. Germline V lookup: CDR1 MNHEY, CDR2 SVGAGI. This CDR3 is built from 13 residues. V gave up 7 bases and J gave up 2 bases, with 11 bases separating them. The CDR3 region is CASKIEGNTEAFF. CDR3 in DNA: TGTGCCAGCAAGATTGAAGGAAACACTGAAGCTTTCTTT.